This T cell receptor beta chain was captured by sequencing in a study of blood T cell repertoires in COVID-19. Trimming at V came to 10 bases and at J to 4 bases, leaving 14 bases not matched to a gene. Germline CDR1 reads KGHDR; CDR2 reads SFDVKD. The CDR3 is made up of 15 amino acids. Clones were sequenced by immunoSEQ multiplex PCR, and TCRdb holds only the in-frame ones, with some missing. The table lists 200,000 to 250,000 clones, around 87% of them singletons, with about 9.4% in the top ten. Enrolment of Seattle patients took place during active infection, and they were followed longitudinally.

This rearrangement joins TRBV24-1 to TRBJ2-5, with 7 positions matching TRBD1. The material sequenced was peripheral blood. This receptor was identified in a woman aged 50 to 65 with COVID-19, enrolled during active disease. CDR3 bases: TGTGCCACTTCCCCTTCCGGGACAGTCCCAGAGACCCAGTACTTC. This translates into CATSPSGTVPETQYF.